The 14 T cell receptor beta chains below all came from one sample that was sequenced in a study of cytomegalovirus exposure and HLA in healthy donors. It was with 60 Vbeta and 13 Jbeta primers that the PCR ran. Sequenced by immunoSEQ multiplex PCR; TCRdb stores in-frame clones only, minus some. The data contain about 180,000 clones, 80% of them seen just once; the ten biggest clones take up 1.3% to 1.5%. The sequenced sample consisted of PBMCs. Receptors originate from a girl aged 10-17 years in good health and CMV-seropositive.

The chain uses TRBV6-6 and TRBJ1-2, with TRBD1 as a possible D gene (6 bases). Looked up from germline, CDR1 is MNHNY and CDR2 is SVGAGI (reference sequence). Trimming removed 10 bases at V and 5 bases at J, with 20 bases between. CDR3 size: 14 residues. The CDR3 reads CATKLGAAGYGYTF. As DNA, the CDR3 is TGTGCCACCAAGCTGGGGGCCGCCGGGTATGGCTACACCTTC.

This clone appeared once. The V gene is TRBV5-6, the J gene TRBJ2-1, with D perhaps matching TRBD1 (5 bases). Per the germline V gene, CDR1 is SGHDT and CDR2 is YYEEEE. Trimming took off 3 bases at V and 5 bases at J, with 15 bases between the two ends. This CDR3 contains 15 residues. In DNA, the CDR3 is TGTGCCAGCAGCTGGGTTGGGTCAGGGCACAATGAGCAGTTCTTC. This translates into CASSWVGSGHNEQFF.

Only a few counts were recorded for this clone. The chain carries TRBV15 and TRBJ1-4; 7 bases are a match to TRBD1. This CDR3 has 16 residues. Germline-derived CDR1 and CDR2 are LNHNV and YYDKDF (reference sequence). The junction had 10 bases not matched to a gene; V was cut back by 1 base and J by 8 bases. CDR3 coding DNA: TGTGCCACCAGCAGAGCCCTCCAATTACAGGGGGAAAAACTGTTTTTT. The encoded protein is CATSRALQLQGEKLFF. Together with reference TRBV15 and TRBJ1-4, the CDR3 gives the full variable domain: DAMVIQNPRYQVTQFGKPVTLSCSQTLNHNVMYWYQQKSSQAPKLLFHYYDKDFNNEADTPDNFQSRRPNTSFCFLDIRSPGLGDTAMYLCATSRALQLQGEKLFFGSGTQLSVL.

The chain is built from TRBV5-5 and TRBJ2-2, with 9 bases that match TRBD1. The CDR3 sequence is 15 residues long. J lost 2 bases, V lost 5 bases, and 4 bases had no gene match. Germline V gives CDR1 SGHKS, CDR2 YYEKEE (reference sequence). CDR3 in amino acids: CASRGGQGNTGELFF. DNA for the CDR3: TGTGCCAGCAGGGGGGGACAGGGAAACACCGGGGAGCTGTTTTTT.

This clone was seen only a few times. The J gene is TRBJ2-7, the V gene TRBV4-1, with TRBD2 identical over 8 bases. CDR3 length: 17 residues. J gave up 2 bases and V 0 bases, and 9 bases lay outside the gene matches. Germline CDR1 is MGHRA and CDR2 is YSYEKL. CDR3 in amino acids: CASSQDEAGGIPYEQYF. The DNA of the CDR3 is TGCGCCAGCAGCCAAGATGAGGCGGGAGGAATACCCTACGAGCAGTACTTC.

This clone was seen just once. The chain joins TRBV7-2 to TRBJ2-7; TRBD1 matches 9 bases. After removal of 0 bases from V and 5 bases from J, the junction contained 2 bases not matched to a gene. The CDR3 extends over 14 amino acids. Germline CDR1 and CDR2: SGHTA and FQGNSA. CDR3 sequence: CASSLAGQGHEQYF. Here the CDR3 DNA reads TGTGCCAGCAGCTTAGCGGGACAGGGACACGAGCAGTACTTC. Full variable domain (remainder filled in from reference TRBV7-2 and TRBJ2-7): GAGVSQSPSNKVTEKGKDVELRCDPISGHTALYWYRQSLGQGLEFLIYFQGNSAPDKSGLPSDRFSAERTGGSVSTLTIQRTQQEDSAVYLCASSLAGQGHEQYFGPGTRLTVT.

The rearrangement joins TRBV5-1 to TRBJ2-3, with 7 bases that match TRBD2. This CDR3 contains 14 residues. Trimming at V came to 7 bases and at J to 0 bases, leaving 5 bases not matched to a gene. The germline V gene has CDR1 SGHRS and CDR2 YFSETQ. CDR3 sequence reads: CASRPGGSTDTQYF. CDR3 in DNA: TGCGCCAGCCGTCCGGGAGGTAGCACAGATACGCAGTATTTT.

This clone has more than one count but fewer than ten. This chain connects TRBV7-8 to TRBJ2-7, with 10 nucleotides matching TRBD2. The CDR3 extends over 17 amino acids. Germline V CDR1 and CDR2: SGHVS, FQNEAQ. V lost 1 base and J lost 5; bases outside the gene matches: 11. CDR3 loop: CASSLVSSSSGRNEQYF. The CDR3 bases are TGTGCCAGCAGCTTAGTCTCCTCGTCTAGCGGGAGAAACGAGCAGTACTTC.

The chain employs TRBV30 and TRBJ2-1, with 11 bases lining up with TRBD2. V was pared by 0 bases and J by 10 bases, with 8 bases of the junction left unmatched. The CDR3 is 15 residues long. Germline V gives CDR1 GTSNPN, CDR2 SVGIG (reference sequence). Here the CDR3 reads CAWSVIAGGPGEQFF. The CDR3 DNA is TGTGCCTGGAGTGTAATAGCGGGAGGGCCTGGGGAGCAGTTCTTC.

As to this clone: Within the sample, other DNA sequences also encode this same CDR3. V usage is TRBV20-1 and J usage is TRBJ1-1; tentative D call: TRBD1 (5 bases). The length of the CDR3 is 11 residues. CDR1 DFQATT and CDR2 SNEGSKA come from the germline V gene (reference sequence). V lost 6 bases and J lost 5, with 10 bases in between. The CDR3 nucleotides read TGCAGTGCCCGGGGGGGGACTGAAGCTTTCTTT. Amino acids: CSARGGTEAFF.

The CDR3 sequence is CASSFSTSGTDTQYF. CDR3 DNA sequence: TGTGCCAGCAGTTTTTCGACTAGCGGCACAGATACGCAGTATTTT. V and J are TRBV27 and TRBJ2-3; 8 bases fit TRBD2. Trimming at V came to 3 bases and at J to 1 base, leaving 3 bases not matched to a gene. The CDR3 runs 15 residues. Germline V gene sequence: CDR1 MNHEY, CDR2 SMNVEV (reference sequence).

The rearrangement joins TRBV7-5 to TRBJ1-5; TRBD1, the table's D call, lacks a check against the DNA. TRBV7-5 constitutes a pseudogene. The CDR3 contains 14 residues. CDR3 sequence: CVRSTGHCNQPQHF. DNA of the CDR3: TGTGTCAGAAGCACTGGACACTGCAATCAGCCCCAGCATTTT.

This clone turned up a few times. The genes are TRBV18 and TRBJ1-2; tentatively, D is TRBD1 (5 bases). The CDR3 covers 15 residues. The V gene's germline CDR1 is KGHSH and CDR2 LQKENI. V lost 3 bases and J 0 bases, leaving 11 bases between the germline ends. CDR3 DNA sequence: TGTGCCAGCTCACCTCGACAGAATACTAACTATGGCTACACCTTC. This encodes CASSPRQNTNYGYTF. Complete variable domain (other parts from reference TRBV18 and TRBJ1-2): NAGVMQNPRHLVRRRGQEARLRCSPMKGHSHVYWYRQLPEEGLKFMVYLQKENIIDESGMPKERFSAEFPKEGPSILRIQQVVRGDSAAYFCASSPRQNTNYGYTFGSGTRLTVV.

Regarding this clone: This CDR3 is also generated by other DNA sequences in the sample. This sequence joins TRBV6-6 and TRBJ2-1, with 13 bases lining up with TRBD2. V lost 6 bases, J lost 4 bases, and 3 bases stayed unmatched. CDR1 is MNHNY, CDR2 SVGAGI, per germline (reference sequence). This CDR3 spans 15 amino acids. In DNA, the CDR3 is TGTGCCAGCAGCCAACTAGCGGGAGGGTACAATGAGCAGTTCTTC. It yields the protein CASSQLAGGYNEQFF.